One sample yielded the 12 T cell receptor beta chains listed below, sequenced in a study of blood T cell repertoires in COVID-19. Generated by immunoSEQ multiplex PCR, the TCRdb table keeps only in-frame clones and is missing some. Of approximately 97,000 clones in the sample, 70% to 90% are singletons; the top ten hold approximately 2%. The sample consisted of peripheral blood. The receptors shown here come from a middle-aged man with active COVID-19.

This clone has only one observation. V usage is TRBV11-2 and J usage is TRBJ1-1, with TRBD1 as a possible D gene (5 bases). The CDR3 is made up of 14 amino acids. Germline V gene lookup returns CDR1 SGHAT and CDR2 FQNNGV. V shed 2 bases and J shed 6 bases, with 13 bases lying between them. The CDR3 spells CASSLTGGNAEAFF. In DNA form, the CDR3 reads TGTGCCAGCAGCTTAACGGGGGGTAATGCTGAAGCTTTCTTT.

The J gene is TRBJ1-2, the V gene TRBV2; D might be TRBD1 (6 bases). CDR3 length: 14 amino acids. V was cut by 1 base and J by 4 bases, with 10 bases left in between. Germline V gene sequence: CDR1 SNHLY, CDR2 FYNNEI. The CDR3: CASSEGRGGYGYTF. The CDR3 DNA follows: TGTGCCAGCAGTGAAGGCAGGGGTGGCTATGGCTACACCTTC.

This clone has more than one count but fewer than ten. V usage is TRBV3-1 (or the pseudogene TRBV3-2) and J usage is TRBJ2-2, with 12 bases that match TRBD2. The CDR3 is 15 residues long. V shed 5 bases, J shed 5 bases, and the junction held 3 bases outside the gene matches. The germline gives CDR1 LGHDT, CDR2 YNNKEL (reference sequence). CDR3 amino acids: CASSSGTSGTGELFF. The CDR3 region has the DNA TGTGCCAGCAGCTCCGGGACTAGCGGGACCGGGGAGCTGTTTTTT.

The rearrangement joins TRBV7-2 to TRBJ2-5; TRBD2 agrees at 9 bases. Germline CDR1 SGHTA, CDR2 FQGNSA. J gave up 5 bases and V 5 bases, and 9 bases lay outside the gene matches. This CDR3 contains 15 residues. Written as DNA, the CDR3 is TGTGCCAGCAGCCAAAGTAGCGGGGGCGGGGAGACCCAGTACTTC. Translated: CASSQSSGGGETQYF.

This clone was seen a few times. The chain uses TRBV6-2 or TRBV6-3 and TRBJ2-7, with 12 nucleotides matching TRBD2. J lost 5 bases, V lost 2 bases, and 4 bases had no gene match. Germline lookup yields CDR1 MNHEY and CDR2 SVGEGT. The CDR3 has 15 residues. This CDR3 is CASSYGGLAGNEQYF. The DNA for the CDR3 is TGTGCCAGCAGTTACGGCGGACTAGCGGGGAACGAGCAGTACTTC.

The chain has TRBV10-1 and TRBJ2-5, with 11 positions matching TRBD2. The CDR3 runs 15 residues. J gave up 3 bases and V 11 bases, and 11 bases lay outside the gene matches. Germline V gene sequence: CDR1 WNHNN, CDR2 SYGVQD (reference sequence). The CDR3 sequence: CACLGLAVGKETQYF. CDR3 bases: TGCGCCTGCCTGGGACTAGCGGTGGGTAAAGAGACCCAGTACTTC.

This rearrangement joins TRBV28 to TRBJ1-1; 9 bases are a match to TRBD1. Germline-derived CDR1 and CDR2 are MDHEN and SYDVKM. V trimming: 6 bases; J trimming: 1 base; junction bases outside the gene matches: 6. The CDR3 has 15 amino acids. CDR3 loop: CASRRPGQGNTEAFF. The CDR3 DNA is TGTGCCAGCAGGCGCCCGGGACAGGGGAACACTGAAGCTTTCTTT. The whole variable domain, filled in from reference TRBV28 and TRBJ1-1, reads DVKVTQSSRYLVKRTGEKVFLECVQDMDHENMFWYRQDPGLGLRLIYFSYDVKMKEKGDIPEGYSVSREKKERFSLILESASTNQTSMYLCASRRPGQGNTEAFFGQGTRLTVV.

The chain employs TRBV7-8 and TRBJ1-5, with 8 bases fitting TRBD1. Trimming at V came to 2 bases and at J to 6 bases, leaving 6 bases not matched to a gene. This CDR3 is 15 amino acids long. Per the germline V gene, CDR1 is SGHVS and CDR2 is FQNEAQ. The CDR3 reads CASSLLWTGSQPQHF. CDR3 DNA sequence: TGTGCCAGCAGCTTACTATGGACAGGGAGTCAGCCCCAGCATTTT.

J is TRBJ1-1 and V is TRBV7-2; a possible D gene is TRBD1 (5 bases). V lost 4 bases and J lost 4, with 10 bases in between. CDR1 SGHTA and CDR2 FQGNSA come from the germline V gene. CDR3 size: 13 residues. CDR3 sequence: CASSSRQSTEAFF. CDR3 DNA sequence: TGTGCCAGCAGCTCACGACAGTCCACTGAAGCTTTCTTT.

This chain connects TRBV7-9 to TRBJ2-2; no clear D. The germline CDR1 and CDR2 sequences are SEHNR and FQNEAQ (reference sequence). The CDR3 extends over 12 amino acids. V was cut by 5 bases and J by 5 bases, with 6 bases left in between. The CDR3 here is CASSPQTGELFF. CDR3 DNA: TGTGCCAGCAGCCCACAAACCGGGGAGCTGTTTTTT.

The chain links TRBV7-8 to TRBJ2-1, with 8 bases fitting TRBD2. The CDR3 loop spans 15 amino acids. Germline V gene sequence: CDR1 SGHVS, CDR2 FQNEAQ. Losses at the gene ends were 4 bases for V and 10 bases for J; bases not matched to a gene: 12. The CDR3 loop is CASSSLRGAGGEQFF. In DNA, the CDR3 is TGTGCCAGCAGCTCCCTCCGGGGGGCGGGGGGAGAGCAGTTCTTC.

The CDR3 spells CASSTKDVTPLHF. The CDR3 DNA is TGTGCCAGCAGCACTAAAGACGTTACACCCCTCCACTTT. V is TRBV7-2 and J is TRBJ1-6; D call uncertain. The length of the CDR3 is 13 residues. V lost 5 bases and J lost 11, with 13 bases in between. CDR1 and CDR2 from the germline V gene are SGHTA and FQGNSA.